The sequence of this TCR beta chain was determined in a study of blood T cell repertoires in COVID-19. This CDR3 is 19 amino acids long. The ends lost 1 base at V and 5 bases at J; junction bases unmatched: 14. Germline V gene data show CDR1 as LGHDT and CDR2 as YNNKEL (reference sequence). In the authors' workflow: Estimation of nucleated cell counts was performed using reference gene primer amplification. TCRdb's table, derived via immunoSEQ multiplex PCR, lists solely in-frame clones and lacks some. The V and J calls and clone size come from that table; D and trimming were worked out from the DNA. This table has approximately 120,000 clones, 81% appearing once. Seattle's cohort entered during active infection and was followed longitudinally.

Sequencing was carried out using peripheral blood. The chain recombines TRBV3-1 (or the pseudogene TRBV3-2) with TRBJ2-1, with 10 bases that match TRBD2. The source of this sequence is a young man with COVID-19, enrolled during active disease. CDR3 protein: CASSQGPPRLAGVDNEQFF. The CDR3 DNA reads TGTGCCAGCAGCCAAGGACCCCCCCGGCTAGCGGGAGTCGACAATGAGCAGTTCTTC.